One T cell receptor beta chain is described in this entry. This sample stems from a study of blood T cell repertoires in COVID-19. TCRdb's copy holds only in-frame clones and misses some; the assay was immunoSEQ multiplex PCR. The sample has approximately 500,000 clones; roughly 91% are singletons. After removal of 2 bases from V and 10 bases from J, the junction contained 6 bases not matched to a gene. This CDR3 region has 14 residues. Germline values: CDR1 KGHSH, CDR2 LQKENI. Sequences were obtained from peripheral blood. The chain uses TRBV18 and TRBJ2-1, with TRBD2 identical over 9 bases. The TCR originated in a woman in her 50s with COVID-19, enrolled during active disease. CDR3: CASSPLRGGEEQFF. In DNA form, the CDR3 reads TGTGCCAGCTCACCATTGCGGGGGGGCGAGGAGCAGTTCTTC.